A selection of T cell receptor beta chains follows, all from one sample in a study of T cell responses to AZD1222 COVID-19 vaccine. Sequencing used immunoSEQ multiplex PCR; TCRdb keeps in-frame clones, though not all of them. The sample includes roughly 91,000 clones, roughly nine tenths seen only once; the top ten take around 2%. Source: peripheral blood, taken on day 0 of AZD1222 vaccination. Receptors were obtained from an adult in good health. The CDR3 runs from the conserved cysteine through the conserved F or W. A D gene is named only where the DNA matches it firmly. The listing skips clone size in some rows; elsewhere it reads once, few, many or a size class.

j_call: TRBJ1-3; clone_size: few; v_call: TRBV20-1; d_call: TRBD1; cdr3_nt: TGCAGTGCTAGTAGACAGGGGGCCGGAAACACCATATATTTT; cdr3_aa: CSASRQGAGNTIYF
j_call: TRBJ1-1; clone_size: NA; v_call: TRBV18; d_call: TRBD1; cdr3_nt: TGTGCCAGCTCACCGGACAGGGGTGAAGCTTTCTTT; cdr3_aa: CASSPDRGEAFF
j_call: TRBJ1-3; clone_size: NA; v_call: TRBV30; d_call: NA; cdr3_nt: TGTGCCTGGACACGAACGAGGGACAATGGAAACACCATATATTTT; cdr3_aa: CAWTRTRDNGNTIYF
j_call: TRBJ1-2; clone_size: NA; v_call: TRBV2; d_call: NA; cdr3_nt: TGTGCCAGCAGAACGACGGGAAACTATGGCTACACCTTC; cdr3_aa: CASRTTGNYGYTF
j_call: TRBJ2-7; clone_size: NA; v_call: TRBV20-1; d_call: NA; cdr3_nt: TGCAGTGCTAGAGTCGGATACGAGCAGTACTTC; cdr3_aa: CSARVGYEQYF
j_call: TRBJ2-7; clone_size: once; v_call: TRBV7-2; d_call: TRBD2; cdr3_nt: TGTGCCAGCAGCACGCCGTTAGCGGGTGGATCCTACGAGCAGTACTTC; cdr3_aa: CASSTPLAGGSYEQYF
j_call: TRBJ1-1; clone_size: NA; v_call: TRBV2; d_call: TRBD1; cdr3_nt: TGTGCCAGCAGTGCAGAGGGCAGGGGGTCTGTGGCTTTCTTT; cdr3_aa: CASSAEGRGSVAFF
j_call: TRBJ1-2; clone_size: NA; v_call: TRBV13; d_call: NA; cdr3_nt: TGTGCCAGCAGCTTGGAGATCGAGAGCTATGGCTACACCTTC; cdr3_aa: CASSLEIESYGYTF
j_call: TRBJ1-1; clone_size: NA; v_call: TRBV5-1; d_call: NA; cdr3_nt: TGCGCCAGCAGCTCCGAGTTGAACACTGAAGCTTTCTTT; cdr3_aa: CASSSELNTEAFF
j_call: TRBJ1-6; clone_size: once; v_call: TRBV2; d_call: NA; cdr3_nt: TGTGCCAGCAAGACCGCAAATTCACCCCTCCACTTT; cdr3_aa: CASKTANSPLHF
j_call: TRBJ1-2; clone_size: NA; v_call: TRBV30; d_call: NA; cdr3_nt: TGTGCCCACGAGGGGTACTATGGCTACACCTTC; cdr3_aa: CAHEGYYGYTF
j_call: TRBJ2-1; clone_size: NA; v_call: TRBV3-1/TRBV3-2; d_call: TRBD2; cdr3_nt: TGTGCCAGCAGCCAAGGCCTAGCGGACTTCTACAATGAGCAGTTCTTC; cdr3_aa: CASSQGLADFYNEQFF